The 32 T cell receptor beta chains in this list originate from one sample, sequenced in a study of blood T cell repertoires in COVID-19. Measured with immunoSEQ multiplex PCR; TCRdb has only the in-frame clones, and not every one. The table lists some 150,000 clones, around 86% of them singletons. Sequenced input: peripheral blood. These receptors were collected from a human donor in a cohort sampled during active COVID-19.

The V call is TRBV11-1, the J call TRBJ2-3; 8 bases line up with TRBD2. Trimming cost V 3 bases and J 5 bases; bases outside gene matches: 7. Germline-derived CDR1 and CDR2 are SGHAT and FQDESV (reference sequence). This CDR3 comprises 15 residues. CDR3 in amino acids: CASSFTGGRGDTQYF. The CDR3 bases are TGTGCCAGCAGCTTTACGGGGGGGCGCGGAGATACGCAGTATTTT.

This clone was observed a few times. The CDR3: CASSLLREYTF. The DNA of the CDR3 is TGTGCCAGCAGCTTACTTCGGGAGTACACCTTC. This chain connects TRBV7-2 to TRBJ1-2; D ambiguous. CDR1 and CDR2 (germline): SGHTA, FQGNSA. The CDR3 has 11 residues. V was shortened by 2 bases and J by 11 bases, with 9 bases between the two germline ends.

The chain recombines TRBV6-1 with TRBJ1-4, with TRBD1 matching over 7 bases. The CDR3 sequence is 15 residues long. Germline CDR1 reads MNHNS; CDR2 reads SASEGT. Trimming removed 2 bases from V and 5 bases from J; junction bases left unmatched: 5. Here the CDR3 reads CASSETGTVNEKLFF. CDR3 nucleotides: TGTGCCAGCAGTGAAACCGGGACAGTGAATGAAAAACTGTTTTTT.

The chain uses TRBV7-2 and TRBJ2-7, with 9 positions matching TRBD1. Per the germline V gene, CDR1 is SGHTA and CDR2 is FQGNSA. The CDR3 runs 14 residues. J was trimmed by 3 bases and V by 3 bases; bases with no gene match: 3. The CDR3 loop is CASSLGQGIYEQYF. In DNA form, the CDR3 reads TGTGCCAGCAGCTTGGGACAGGGAATCTACGAGCAGTACTTC.

The chain uses TRBV19 and TRBJ2-3; tentatively, D is TRBD1 (5 bases). Germline CDR1 is LNHDA and CDR2 is SQIVND (reference sequence). The CDR3 runs 16 residues. Trimming cost V 7 bases and J 2 bases, with 19 bases left between them. CDR3 loop: CASTEIPSGPTDTQYF. Written as DNA, the CDR3 is TGTGCCAGTACCGAAATCCCCTCAGGGCCCACAGATACGCAGTATTTT.

This chain connects TRBV5-1 to TRBJ2-5, with D unresolved. Per germline, CDR1 SGHRS and CDR2 YFSETQ. The CDR3 totals 14 residues. V was cut by 1 base and J by 4 bases, with 11 bases left in between. The CDR3 DNA reads TGCGCCAGCAGCTTGAATGGCGGTGGAGAGACCCAGTACTTC. Amino acids: CASSLNGGGETQYF.

The chain uses TRBV6-5 and TRBJ2-5; maybe TRBD2 (6 bases). The CDR3 is made up of 14 amino acids. Germline lookup yields CDR1 MNHEY and CDR2 SVGAGI. V gave up 6 bases and J gave up 4 bases, with 15 bases separating them. For the CDR3, the DNA is TGTGCCAGCAGCGATAGCGGAAGGCGAGAGACCCAGTACTTC. Translating gives CASSDSGRRETQYF.

The CDR3 loop reads CASSQHGTGVYNEQFF. CDR3 coding DNA: TGTGCCAGCAGCCAACACGGGACAGGGGTTTACAATGAGCAGTTCTTC. This chain connects TRBV3-1 (or the pseudogene TRBV3-2) to TRBJ2-1; 10 nucleotides align to TRBD1. In germline, CDR1 is LGHDT, CDR2 YNNKEL (reference sequence). Germline trimming cut 2 bases from V and 4 bases from J; bases unmatched to any gene: 5. This CDR3 is 16 amino acids long.

This clone was recorded a few times. The V gene is TRBV6-5, the J gene TRBJ1-4; the match to TRBD1 covers 9 bases. The germline gives CDR1 MNHEY, CDR2 SVGAGI. V shed 2 bases and J 0 bases; nucleotides not matched to a gene: 1. The CDR3 totals 16 residues. Here the CDR3 DNA reads TGTGCCAGCAGTTACCGGACAGGGGCAACTAATGAAAAACTGTTTTTT. Its protein is CASSYRTGATNEKLFF.

J is TRBJ2-5 and V is TRBV2; TRBD2 matches 13 bases. The CDR3 consists of 15 residues. Germline values: CDR1 SNHLY, CDR2 FYNNEI. V shed 6 bases, J shed 7 bases, and the junction held 8 bases outside the gene matches. CDR3 nucleotide sequence: TGTGCCAGCAGGGAACTAGCGGGAGGGCCGGGGACCCAGTACTTC. Residues: CASRELAGGPGTQYF. The full variable domain, in which reference TRBV2 and TRBJ2-5 provide the parts outside the CDR3, is EPEVTQTPSHQVTQMGQEVILRCVPISNHLYFYWYRQILGQKVEFLVSFYNNEISEKSEIFDDQFSVERPDGSNFTLKIRSTKLEDSAMYFCASRELAGGPGTQYFGPGTRLLVL.

CDR3 DNA sequence: TGTGCCAGCAGCCCTAGGCAGAGCTCTGGAAACACCATATATTTT. Translation: CASSPRQSSGNTIYF. The genes are TRBV9 and TRBJ1-3; no definite D call. V was pared by 4 bases and J by 0 bases, with 11 bases between. Germline V gene data show CDR1 as SGDLS and CDR2 as YYNGEE. The CDR3 contains 15 residues. Supplemented by reference TRBV9 and TRBJ1-3, the full variable domain reads DSGVTQTPKHLITATGQRVTLRCSPRSGDLSVYWYQQSLDQGLQFLIQYYNGEERAKGNILERFSAQQFPDLHSELNLSSLELGDSALYFCASSPRQSSGNTIYFGEGSWLTVV.

This clone was seen a few times. This chain joins TRBV24-1 and TRBJ2-7, with D maybe TRBD1 (5 bases). Trimming removed 4 bases from V and 3 bases from J, with 9 bases in between. This CDR3 comprises 13 residues. Germline V CDR1 and CDR2: KGHDR, SFDVKD. DNA of the CDR3: TGTGCCACCAGTGAGGTTGACAGCTACGAGCAGTACTTC. Encoded protein: CATSEVDSYEQYF.

Here the CDR3 reads CASRPTQGLSEQYF. The CDR3 DNA is TGTGCCAGCAGGCCAACACAGGGTTTAAGCGAGCAGTACTTC. V usage is TRBV28 and J usage is TRBJ2-7, with D maybe TRBD1 (6 bases). Germline V CDR1 and CDR2: MDHEN, SYDVKM. CDR3 length: 14 amino acids. Trimming removed 6 bases at V and 6 bases at J, with 18 bases between.

This sequence joins TRBV19 and TRBJ1-1; TRBD1 matches 11 bases. This CDR3 spans 15 amino acids. Germline V gene lookup returns CDR1 LNHDA and CDR2 SQIVND (reference sequence). V was clipped by 6 bases and J by 1 base; unmatched bases: 4. The CDR3 reads CASSGQGARNTEAFF. CDR3 DNA sequence: TGTGCCAGTAGCGGACAGGGGGCAAGGAACACTGAAGCTTTCTTT.

The V call is TRBV27, the J call TRBJ1-5; D is unresolved. The CDR3 runs 15 residues. Germline V lookup: CDR1 MNHEY, CDR2 SMNVEV (reference sequence). The V end lost 1 base, the J end lost 3 bases, and 10 bases lay between the germline ends. CDR3 sequence reads: CASSLLGLFNQPQHF. The DNA for the CDR3 is TGTGCCAGCAGTTTATTGGGCCTTTTCAATCAGCCCCAGCATTTT.

The V gene is TRBV7-8, the J gene TRBJ2-5; D is perhaps TRBD1 (6 bases). There are 13 residues in the CDR3. Trimming took off 5 bases at V and 4 bases at J, with 11 bases between the two ends. The germline V gene encodes CDR1 SGHVS and CDR2 FQNEAQ. The CDR3 nucleotides are TGTGCCAGCAGCACACAGGGTCTAGAGACCCAGTACTTC. This translates into CASSTQGLETQYF.

This chain uses TRBV19 with TRBJ1-5; TRBD1 aligns across 8 bases. This CDR3 contains 16 residues. The germline CDR1 and CDR2 sequences are LNHDA and SQIVND (reference sequence). J lost 0 bases, V lost 6 bases, and 7 bases had no gene match. The DNA of the CDR3 is TGTGCCAGTAGCCGTCGGGACAGGTCTAGCAATCAGCCCCAGCATTTT. As protein: CASSRRDRSSNQPQHF.

This chain connects TRBV6-5 to TRBJ1-5; no reliable D call. CDR1 and CDR2 from the germline V gene are MNHEY and SVGAGI. The CDR3 loop spans 12 amino acids. Trimming stripped 6 bases from V and 11 bases from J, with 14 bases between. This chain's CDR3 is CASRLPLGAQHF. CDR3 nucleotides: TGTGCCAGCAGGTTGCCTCTCGGGGCCCAGCATTTT.

The chain is built from TRBV27 and TRBJ1-2; 11 bases agree with TRBD1. Germline loops: CDR1 MNHEY, CDR2 SMNVEV (reference sequence). V was clipped by 3 bases and J by 8 bases; unmatched bases: 8. The CDR3 has 15 residues. The CDR3 DNA reads as TGTGCCAGCAGTTTGACGGGACAGGGGGTACGGGGCTACACCTTC. Translating it yields CASSLTGQGVRGYTF.

The chain recombines TRBV18 with TRBJ1-5, with D possibly matching TRBD1 (5 bases). Trimming removed 4 bases at V and 12 bases at J, with 13 bases between. CDR3 length equals 12 residues. Germline V CDR1 and CDR2: KGHSH, LQKENI. CDR3 nucleotides: TGTGCCAGCTCACTCGGGCAGGGAGGCCAGCATTTT. Translation gives CASSLGQGGQHF.

This clone was detected only once. This rearrangement joins TRBV5-4 to TRBJ2-5; TRBD1 aligns across 7 bases. Germline V gene sequence: CDR1 SGHNT, CDR2 YYREEE (reference sequence). The trim removed 4 bases at V and 2 bases at J, leaving 5 bases unmatched. The CDR3 has 14 residues. Here the CDR3 DNA reads TGTGCCAGCAGCCAGGGACAGCTGCAAGAGACCCAGTACTTC. Residues: CASSQGQLQETQYF.

This rearrangement joins TRBV7-2 to TRBJ1-6; tentative D call: TRBD1 (5 bases). The CDR3 is 16 residues long. CDR1 and CDR2 from the germline V gene are SGHTA and FQGNSA. With 1 base removed from V and 10 bases from J, the gap between germline ends came to 17 bases. The CDR3 loop reads CASSLVVTGQGSPLHF. CDR3 DNA: TGTGCCAGCAGCTTAGTCGTCACAGGTCAAGGATCACCCCTCCACTTT.

This clone was counted once. V is TRBV28 and J is TRBJ2-1; D is undetermined. Germline V gene lookup returns CDR1 MDHEN and CDR2 SYDVKM. The CDR3 is made up of 15 amino acids. Trimming stripped 3 bases from V and 6 bases from J, with 15 bases between. This CDR3 is CASSLMAAGANEQFF. CDR3 in DNA: TGTGCCAGCAGTTTGATGGCCGCTGGAGCCAATGAGCAGTTCTTC.

This chain joins TRBV2 and TRBJ2-2; D unclear. V lost 7 bases and J lost 5, with 11 bases in between. Germline-derived CDR1 and CDR2 are SNHLY and FYNNEI. The CDR3 has 13 residues. In nucleotides, the CDR3 is TGTGCCAGCATGCTAGAAAAAACCGGGGAGCTGTTTTTT. Amino acids: CASMLEKTGELFF.

The CDR3 DNA follows: TGTGCCAGCAGCCAAGAGCCGGGACAGGGGTATCAGCCCCAGCATTTT. It specifies CASSQEPGQGYQPQHF. This chain links TRBV4-2 with TRBJ1-5; 10 bases fit TRBD1. From germline, CDR1 is LGHNA and CDR2 YNFKEQ. V lost 0 bases, J lost 5 bases, and 4 bases stayed unmatched. This CDR3 spans 16 amino acids.

The rearrangement uses TRBV4-3 and TRBJ2-1; TRBD1 aligns across 7 bases. Germline V gives CDR1 LGHNA, CDR2 YSLEER. CDR3 length equals 16 residues. Unmatched junction bases numbered 13, after V lost 8 bases and J lost 3 bases. The DNA for the CDR3 is TGCGCCAGCTTGCCTCTTGGGGACAGTCTCTACAATGAGCAGTTCTTC. Translation gives CASLPLGDSLYNEQFF.

This clone was found a few times. The genes are TRBV25-1 and TRBJ2-6, with D perhaps matching TRBD1 (6 bases). V lost 6 bases to trimming and J lost 6 bases, with 9 bases between them. The CDR3 sequence is 13 residues long. From germline, CDR1 is MGHDK and CDR2 SYGVNS. The CDR3 protein is CASRSGEANVLTF. As DNA, the CDR3 is TGTGCCAGCAGGTCAGGGGAGGCCAACGTCCTGACTTTC.

V is TRBV4-3 and J is TRBJ1-6; D may be TRBD1 (5 bases). V was pared by 1 base and J by 7 bases, with 5 bases between. CDR1 is LGHNA and CDR2 is YSLEER in the germline V gene. This CDR3 has 13 residues. CDR3 DNA sequence: TGCGCCAGCAGCCAAGGACAGAATTCACCCCTCCACTTT. It is translated as CASSQGQNSPLHF.

V is TRBV7-3 and J is TRBJ2-3; TRBD1 agrees at 8 bases. The CDR3 runs to 14 residues. CDR1 SGHTA and CDR2 FQGTGA come from the germline V gene. Trimming removed 5 bases from V and 4 bases from J; junction bases left unmatched: 5. The CDR3 nucleotides read TGTGCCAGCAGCCAGGACAGGGTGGCAGATACGCAGTATTTT. This encodes CASSQDRVADTQYF.

The chain carries TRBV5-3 and TRBJ1-5; possible D gene TRBD1, 6 bases. TRBV5-3 is reported as an ORF; its role is uncertain. There are 14 residues in the CDR3. Between the trimmed V and J ends, which lost 2 bases and 4 bases, there was a span of 10 bases. CDR3 residues: CARSFYRDNQPQHF. For the CDR3, the DNA is TGTGCCAGAAGCTTTTACAGGGATAATCAGCCCCAGCATTTT.

The rearrangement links TRBV2 to TRBJ1-2; D is perhaps TRBD1 (5 bases). Trimming removed 4 bases from V and 7 bases from J, with 13 bases in between. From germline, CDR1 is SNHLY and CDR2 FYNNEI. The CDR3 is made up of 13 amino acids. The CDR3 coding sequence is TGTGCCAGCAGTGTGCAGGGATTCGGTGGCTACACCTTC. Its translation is CASSVQGFGGYTF.

The sample holds a few counts of this clone. The chain combines TRBV19 with TRBJ2-1; TRBD2 matches 11 bases. J gave up 4 bases and V 3 bases, and 5 bases lay outside the gene matches. The V gene's germline CDR1 is LNHDA and CDR2 SQIVND (reference sequence). This CDR3 has 16 amino acids. The CDR3 loop is CASSIQGTSGYNEQFF. Written as DNA, the CDR3 is TGTGCCAGTAGTATTCAAGGGACTAGCGGTTACAATGAGCAGTTCTTC.